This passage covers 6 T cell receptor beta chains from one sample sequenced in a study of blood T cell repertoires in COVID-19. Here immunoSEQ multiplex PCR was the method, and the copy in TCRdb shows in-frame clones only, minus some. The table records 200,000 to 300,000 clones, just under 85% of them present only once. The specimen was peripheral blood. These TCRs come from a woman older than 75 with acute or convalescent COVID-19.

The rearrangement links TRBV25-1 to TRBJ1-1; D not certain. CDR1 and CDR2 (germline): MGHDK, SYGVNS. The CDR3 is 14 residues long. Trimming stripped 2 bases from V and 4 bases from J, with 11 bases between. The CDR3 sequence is CASSEPGFGTEAFF. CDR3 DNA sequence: TGTGCCAGCAGTGAACCCGGGTTTGGCACTGAAGCTTTCTTT. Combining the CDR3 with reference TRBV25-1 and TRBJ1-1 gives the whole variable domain EADIYQTPRYLVIGTGKKITLECSQTMGHDKMYWYQQDPGMELHLIHYSYGVNSTEKGDLSSESTVSRIRTEHFPLTLESARPSHTSQYLCASSEPGFGTEAFFGQGTRLTVV.

This CDR3 reads CASRKPGQGVNEQFF. CDR3 DNA sequence: TGTGCAAGTCGCAAACCGGGGCAGGGGGTAAATGAGCAGTTCTTC. The rearrangement joins TRBV12-2 to TRBJ2-1; the DNA was not used to check the table's D call, TRBD1. TRBV12-2 is a recognized pseudogene. The CDR3 is 15 amino acids.

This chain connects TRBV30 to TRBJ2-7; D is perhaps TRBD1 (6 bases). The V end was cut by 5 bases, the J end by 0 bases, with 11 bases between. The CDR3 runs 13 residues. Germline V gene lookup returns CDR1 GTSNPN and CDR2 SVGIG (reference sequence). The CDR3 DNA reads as TGTGCCTGGTCCCGGGACACCTCCTACGAGCAGTACTTC. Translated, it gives CAWSRDTSYEQYF. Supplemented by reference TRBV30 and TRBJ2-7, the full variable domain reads SQTIHQWPATLVQPVGSPLSLECTVEGTSNPNLYWYRQAAGRGLQLLFYSVGIGQISSEVPQNLSASRPQDRQFILSSKKLLLSDSGFYLCAWSRDTSYEQYFGPGTRLTVT.

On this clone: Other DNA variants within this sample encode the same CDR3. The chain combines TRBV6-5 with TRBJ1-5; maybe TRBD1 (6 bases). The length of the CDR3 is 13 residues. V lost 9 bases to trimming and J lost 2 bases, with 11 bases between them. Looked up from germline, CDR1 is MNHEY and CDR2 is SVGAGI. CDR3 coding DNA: TGTGCCAGTCGTCCAGGGGGCAATCAGCCCCAGCATTTT. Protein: CASRPGGNQPQHF.

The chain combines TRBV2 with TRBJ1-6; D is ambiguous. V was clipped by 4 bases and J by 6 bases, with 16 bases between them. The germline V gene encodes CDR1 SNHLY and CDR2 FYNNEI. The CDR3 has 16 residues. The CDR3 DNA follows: TGTGCCAGCAGTGTGCTGCAGGTGGGGAGTAATTCACCCCTCCACTTT. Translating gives CASSVLQVGSNSPLHF.

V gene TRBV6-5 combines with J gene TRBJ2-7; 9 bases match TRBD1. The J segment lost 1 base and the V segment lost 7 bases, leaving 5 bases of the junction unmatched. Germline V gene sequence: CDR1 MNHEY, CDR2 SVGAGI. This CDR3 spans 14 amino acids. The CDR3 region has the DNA TGTGCCAGCACGGCGACAGGGGGATCCTACGAGCAGTACTTC. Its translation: CASTATGGSYEQYF.